Listed below are T cell receptor beta chains from one sample, sequenced in a study of blood T cell repertoires in COVID-19. Measured with immunoSEQ multiplex PCR; TCRdb has only the in-frame clones, and not every one. The repertoire holds approximately 240,000 clones, approximately 84% seen once, with 3% to 3.5% in the top ten. The sample comprised peripheral blood. These receptor sequences come from a woman under 40 who had recovered from COVID-19. Each CDR3 is given with its conserved first and last residue. Each record gives: V gene, J gene, clone size, D gene, CDR3 DNA, CDR3 protein. D genes are given only for firm matches. Some rows mark clone size as missing; the rest say once, few, many or name a class of expanded clone.

V: TRBV9
J: TRBJ2-1
size: NA
D: NA
DNA: TGTGCCAGCAGCGGTACTAGCTACAATGAGCAGTTCTTC
CDR3: CASSGTSYNEQFF

V: TRBV4-1
J: TRBJ2-5
size: NA
D: TRBD2
DNA: TGCGCCAGCAGCCATGGTAGCGGGTACCTATTTCAAGAGACCCAGTACTTC
CDR3: CASSHGSGYLFQETQYF

V: TRBV6-5
J: TRBJ2-1
size: NA
D: TRBD2
DNA: TGTGCCACCCGGACTAGCGGGAGGAATGAGCAGTTCTTC
CDR3: CATRTSGRNEQFF

V: TRBV7-9
J: TRBJ2-7
size: NA
D: TRBD1
DNA: TGTGCCAGCAGCTTCCTGACAGGGACCTACGAGCAGTACTTC
CDR3: CASSFLTGTYEQYF

V: TRBV28
J: TRBJ2-6
size: NA
D: NA
DNA: TGTGCCAGCAGTTCAGGGAGGTACAACGTCCTGACTTTC
CDR3: CASSSGRYNVLTF

V: TRBV7-2
J: TRBJ1-6
size: once
D: TRBD1
DNA: TGTGCCAGCAGCCCAAGGGGGCAGATAAATTCACCCCTCCACTTT
CDR3: CASSPRGQINSPLHF

V: TRBV28
J: TRBJ1-5
size: NA
D: TRBD1
DNA: TGTGCCAGCAGTTTCCCGGACAGGGCCAATCAGCCCCAGCATTTT
CDR3: CASSFPDRANQPQHF

V: TRBV7-2
J: TRBJ2-5
size: NA
D: NA
DNA: TGTGCCAGCAGACGACAGTTCCAAGAGACCCAGTACTTC
CDR3: CASRRQFQETQYF

V: TRBV5-1
J: TRBJ2-7
size: once
D: NA
DNA: TGCGCCAGCAGCGACTATTACGAGCAGTACTTC
CDR3: CASSDYYEQYF

V: TRBV7-2
J: TRBJ2-4
size: few
D: NA
DNA: TGTGCCAGCAGCCCCCGGGTTCAAAACATTCAGTACTTC
CDR3: CASSPRVQNIQYF

V: TRBV2
J: TRBJ2-7
size: few
D: NA
DNA: TGTGCCAGCACGCCGGCGGCCGAGCAGTACTTC
CDR3: CASTPAAEQYF

V: TRBV7-9
J: TRBJ2-7
size: NA
D: TRBD1
DNA: TGTGCCAGCAGCTTAGGGACAGGGAAATACGAGCAGTACTTC
CDR3: CASSLGTGKYEQYF

V: TRBV27
J: TRBJ1-2
size: many
D: TRBD1
DNA: TGTGCCAGCAGTTTCCTGACAGGGGGTAACTATGGCTACACCTTC
CDR3: CASSFLTGGNYGYTF

V: TRBV28
J: TRBJ2-2
size: NA
D: TRBD2
DNA: TGTGCCAGCAGCCGACCATGGGCTAGCGGGAGTAACGGGGAGCTGTTTTTT
CDR3: CASSRPWASGSNGELFF

V: TRBV18
J: TRBJ2-1
size: NA
D: NA
DNA: TGTGCCAGCTCACCAATGGCGGTCACACTATACAATGAGCAGTTCTTC
CDR3: CASSPMAVTLYNEQFF

V: TRBV28
J: TRBJ2-7
size: NA
D: NA
DNA: TGTGCCGGGGCTCGTGTGGGCCGGGTCTACGAGCAGTACTTC
CDR3: CAGARVGRVYEQYF

V: TRBV27
J: TRBJ2-7
size: NA
D: TRBD2
DNA: TGTGCCAGCAGTTTCCTCACTAGCGGGAGTCCCCACGAGCAGTACTTC
CDR3: CASSFLTSGSPHEQYF

V: TRBV7-3
J: TRBJ1-6
size: NA
D: NA
DNA: TGTGCCAGCAGCGCTGACCAGGGGATTTCACCCCTCCACTTT
CDR3: CASSADQGISPLHF

V: TRBV24-1
J: TRBJ1-1
size: once
D: NA
DNA: TGTGCCACCAGTGGGACAGCGAACACTGAAGCTTTCTTT
CDR3: CATSGTANTEAFF

V: TRBV9
J: TRBJ2-7
size: few
D: NA
DNA: TGTGCCAGCAGCGTAGGAGCGGGTAGCTCCTACGAGCAGTACTTC
CDR3: CASSVGAGSSYEQYF

V: TRBV4-2
J: TRBJ2-7
size: NA
D: TRBD2
DNA: TGTGCCAGCAGCCAAGATAGCGGACCGGGACTAGCAGAGGATTACGAGCAGTACTTC
CDR3: CASSQDSGPGLAEDYEQYF

V: TRBV2
J: TRBJ1-4
size: few
D: TRBD1
DNA: TGTGCCAGCAGCAACAGGGGCTCGAATGAAAAACTGTTTTTT
CDR3: CASSNRGSNEKLFF

V: TRBV9
J: TRBJ2-7
size: few
D: TRBD2
DNA: TGTGCCAGCAGCGTGGCCGGGACTAGCGACGAGCAGTACTTC
CDR3: CASSVAGTSDEQYF

V: TRBV7-3
J: TRBJ2-3
size: once
D: TRBD2
DNA: TGTGCCAGCATGGGTAGCGGGCTGACAGATACGCAGTATTTT
CDR3: CASMGSGLTDTQYF

V: TRBV3-1/TRBV3-2
J: TRBJ1-1
size: NA
D: TRBD1
DNA: TGTGCCAGCAGCCGCAACCGGGACAGCACTGAAGCTTTCTTT
CDR3: CASSRNRDSTEAFF

V: TRBV27
J: TRBJ1-6
size: NA
D: NA
DNA: TGTGCCAGCAGTGACCGACAGCCCTCCTATAATTCACCCCTCCACTTT
CDR3: CASSDRQPSYNSPLHF

V: TRBV28
J: TRBJ2-7
size: NA
D: NA
DNA: TGTGCCAGCAGTTTGGGGGGTAGCTACGAGCAGTACTTC
CDR3: CASSLGGSYEQYF

V: TRBV4-1
J: TRBJ2-5
size: NA
D: TRBD2
DNA: TGCGCCAGCAGCCTAAGACTAGCGGGAGGGAGTGTGGGAGAGACCCAGTACTTC
CDR3: CASSLRLAGGSVGETQYF

V: TRBV30
J: TRBJ1-4
size: NA
D: NA
DNA: TGTGCCTGGAGTGTAACGGGGGGACGCGAAAAACTGTTTTTT
CDR3: CAWSVTGGREKLFF

V: TRBV24-1
J: TRBJ2-1
size: NA
D: TRBD2
DNA: TGTGCCACCAGTCCGACTAGCGGCCCCTACAATGAGCAGTTCTTC
CDR3: CATSPTSGPYNEQFF

V: TRBV6-5
J: TRBJ2-5
size: once
D: NA
DNA: TGTGCCAGCATTAAAGACAGAAACCAAGAGACCCAGTACTTC
CDR3: CASIKDRNQETQYF

V: TRBV5-6
J: TRBJ2-5
size: NA
D: NA
DNA: TGTGCCAGCAGCTTCCGAAGGAGAGAGACCCAGTACTTC
CDR3: CASSFRRRETQYF